This paragraph covers one T cell receptor (beta chain) sequence. This entry belongs to a study of early stage breast cancer tumors. TCRdb keeps only in-frame clones here, not all; method: immunoSEQ multiplex PCR. The sample contains fewer than 30,000 clones, around 53% of which appear only once. Germline V gene data show CDR1 as MNHNY and CDR2 as SVGAGI (reference sequence). The ends were cut back, 2 bases at V and 6 bases at J, with 8 bases in the middle. The CDR3 consists of 13 residues. About 20-55 mg of tumor tissue was diced per sample. This sequence was found in a person in their fifties with breast cancer. The sample was breast tumor tissue. The rearrangement joins TRBV6-6 to TRBJ2-1; D not resolved. CDR3 residues: CASSYPGRNEQFF. In DNA, the CDR3 is TGTGCCAGCAGTTACCCCGGACGCAATGAGCAGTTCTTC.